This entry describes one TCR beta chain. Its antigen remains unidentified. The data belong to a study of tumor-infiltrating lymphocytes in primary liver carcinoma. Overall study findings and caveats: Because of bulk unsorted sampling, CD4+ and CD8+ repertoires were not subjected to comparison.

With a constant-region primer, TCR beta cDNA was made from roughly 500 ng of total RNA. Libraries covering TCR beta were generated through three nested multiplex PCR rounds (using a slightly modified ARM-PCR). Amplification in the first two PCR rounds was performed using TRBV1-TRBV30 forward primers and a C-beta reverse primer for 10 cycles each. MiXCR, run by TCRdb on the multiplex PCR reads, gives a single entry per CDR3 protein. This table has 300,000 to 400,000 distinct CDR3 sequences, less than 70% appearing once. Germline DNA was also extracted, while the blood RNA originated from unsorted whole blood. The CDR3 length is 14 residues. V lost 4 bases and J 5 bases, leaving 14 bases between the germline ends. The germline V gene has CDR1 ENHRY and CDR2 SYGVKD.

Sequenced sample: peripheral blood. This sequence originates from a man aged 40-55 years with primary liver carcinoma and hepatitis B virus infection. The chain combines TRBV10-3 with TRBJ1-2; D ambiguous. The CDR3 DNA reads TGTGCCATCAGTGCCTCGACATCCGAATATGGCTACACCTTC. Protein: CAISASTSEYGYTF.